The 32 T cell receptor beta chains in this list originate from one sample, sequenced in a study of blood T cell repertoires in COVID-19. Using immunoSEQ multiplex PCR, the repertoire was profiled, and TCRdb retains in-frame clones only, with some absent. This sample yields tens of thousands of clones, of which approximately 88% are seen a single time; roughly 45% belongs to the top ten. Input material: peripheral blood. The receptor source for this set is a human donor in a cohort sampled during active COVID-19.

The chain is built from TRBV3-1 (or the pseudogene TRBV3-2) and TRBJ2-1; 10 bases align to TRBD2. With 1 base clipped from V and 5 bases from J, the junction kept 14 bases outside the gene matches. The length of the CDR3 is 19 residues. In germline, CDR1 is LGHDT, CDR2 YNNKEL (reference sequence). As DNA, the CDR3 is TGTGCCAGCAGCCAAGGCCTCCCTTCACTAGCGGGGAGTAACAATGAGCAGTTCTTC. This codes for CASSQGLPSLAGSNNEQFF.

This chain links TRBV9 with TRBJ2-2; no definite D call. Germline CDR1 SGDLS, CDR2 YYNGEE. Trimming left V 1 base short and J 1 base short, with 5 bases between. The CDR3 covers 14 residues. The CDR3, as DNA: TGTGCCAGCAGCGTAACTCAGAACACCGGGGAGCTGTTTTTT. It specifies CASSVTQNTGELFF.

The chain carries TRBV6-5 and TRBJ1-1; maybe TRBD1 (6 bases). V was shortened by 2 bases and J by 7 bases, with 14 bases between the two germline ends. This CDR3 comprises 14 residues. The germline V gene has CDR1 MNHEY and CDR2 SVGAGI. The CDR3 nucleotides read TGTGCCAGCAGTTACCCCGGCAGGGGCGGTGAAGCTTTCTTT. Translation: CASSYPGRGGEAFF.

V and J are TRBV4-3 and TRBJ2-1, with unresolved D. The germline V gene encodes CDR1 LGHNA and CDR2 YSLEER. The V gene lost 1 base and the J gene lost 1 base, with 5 bases spanning the gap. This CDR3 contains 14 residues. For the CDR3, the DNA is TGCGCCAGCAGCCAAGTAATTTCCTACAATGAGCAGTTCTTC. It is translated as CASSQVISYNEQFF.

V usage is TRBV7-2 and J usage is TRBJ1-3; 8 positions agree with TRBD1. Germline V gene sequence: CDR1 SGHTA, CDR2 FQGNSA. The V and J ends lost 3 bases and 1 base, in that order; junction bases with no gene match: 2. The CDR3 contains 15 residues. This chain's CDR3 is CASSFGQGSGNTIYF. CDR3 sequence (DNA): TGTGCCAGCAGCTTCGGACAGGGTTCTGGAAACACCATATATTTT.

This clone has just a few counts. This chain connects TRBV18 to TRBJ2-3; 9 bases agree with TRBD1. V dropped 3 bases and J dropped 1; count of bases not matched to a gene: 8. Germline loops: CDR1 KGHSH, CDR2 LQKENI. The CDR3 has 17 residues. The CDR3 DNA reads TGTGCCAGCTCACCTAGGACAGGGGAAATGGGCACAGATACGCAGTATTTT. It specifies CASSPRTGEMGTDTQYF.

The V and J genes are TRBV28 and TRBJ2-5, with D perhaps matching TRBD2 (5 bases). Germline lookup yields CDR1 MDHEN and CDR2 SYDVKM. The CDR3 is 13 residues long. The CDR3 loop is CATRPGFGETQYF. CDR3 coding DNA: TGTGCAACAAGGCCGGGGTTCGGGGAGACCCAGTACTTC.

This clone was counted a single time. The V call is TRBV30, the J call TRBJ1-2; D remains unclear. The V gene's germline CDR1 is GTSNPN and CDR2 SVGIG (reference sequence). Deletions cut 1 base from V and 8 bases from J, with 17 bases between. This CDR3 has 14 amino acids. Here the CDR3 reads CAWSASQFFAGYTF. The CDR3, as DNA: TGTGCCTGGAGTGCGTCACAGTTTTTCGCCGGCTACACCTTC.

This chain joins TRBV6-7 and TRBJ2-5; D is ambiguous. TRBV6-7 falls under the ORF class, with uncertain function. V was clipped by 11 bases and J by 2 bases, with 9 bases between them. The CDR3 length is 11 residues. The CDR3 region has the DNA TGTGCCGGCCAAATTCAAGAGACCCAGTACTTC. This gives the protein CAGQIQETQYF.

This sequence joins TRBV4-3 and TRBJ1-2; 7 bases line up with TRBD1. The CDR3 length is 15 residues. Germline lookup yields CDR1 LGHNA and CDR2 YSLEER. Trimming cost V 4 bases and J 2 bases; bases outside gene matches: 7. The CDR3 sequence is CASSPTTGNNYGYTF. The DNA for the CDR3 is TGCGCCAGCAGCCCCACGACAGGGAACAACTATGGCTACACCTTC.

J is TRBJ2-1 and V is TRBV4-2; D uncertain. The CDR3 covers 11 residues. Germline V gene lookup returns CDR1 LGHNA and CDR2 YNFKEQ. V shed 4 bases and J shed 9 bases, with 7 bases lying between them. The CDR3 bases are TGTGCCAGCAGCCCGTACTTTGAGCAGTTCTTC. Its translation is CASSPYFEQFF.

This chain connects TRBV9 to TRBJ2-5; 10 positions match TRBD2. V trimming: 3 bases; J trimming: 4 bases; junction bases outside the gene matches: 9. Germline V gene data show CDR1 as SGDLS and CDR2 as YYNGEE. CDR3 length: 16 residues. CDR3 DNA sequence: TGTGCCAGCAGCGGAGGGTCGGTAGCGGGGGGAGAGACCCAGTACTTC. Translated: CASSGGSVAGGETQYF.

The chain employs TRBV11-2 and TRBJ2-3; D perhaps matches TRBD2 (6 bases). Germline loops: CDR1 SGHAT, CDR2 FQNNGV. V dropped 4 bases and J dropped 4 bases, with 12 bases sitting between them. This CDR3 contains 14 residues. In DNA form, the CDR3 reads TGTGCCAGCAGCTCGACTAGAAGGGCAGATACGCAGTATTTT. Its protein is CASSSTRRADTQYF. The full variable domain, in which reference TRBV11-2 and TRBJ2-3 provide the parts outside the CDR3, is EAGVAQSPRYKIIEKRQSVAFWCNPISGHATLYWYQQILGQGPKLLIQFQNNGVVDDSQLPKDRFSAERLKGVDSTLKIQPAKLEDSAVYLCASSSTRRADTQYFGPGTRLTVL.

The V call is TRBV5-1, the J call TRBJ2-7; TRBD2 matches 13 bases. V shed 6 bases, J shed 2 bases, and the junction held 14 bases outside the gene matches. The CDR3 has 18 amino acids. CDR1 SGHRS and CDR2 YFSETQ come from the germline V gene. The CDR3 nucleotides are TGCGCCAGCACCCGGGACACAGGGACTAGCGGGGAAACCTACGAGCAGTACTTC. The encoded protein is CASTRDTGTSGETYEQYF.

The chain couples TRBV27 to TRBJ2-1; 7 bases match TRBD2. In germline, CDR1 is MNHEY, CDR2 SMNVEV (reference sequence). The CDR3 sequence is 15 residues long. The J segment lost 7 bases and the V segment lost 4 bases, leaving 10 bases of the junction unmatched. The CDR3 DNA is TGTGCCAGCAGTTCCGTTGCGGGAGTGAGGAATGAGCAGTTCTTC. The encoded protein is CASSSVAGVRNEQFF.

V gene TRBV29-1 combines with J gene TRBJ2-3; TRBD2 matches at 11 bases. The ends lost 6 bases at V and 3 bases at J; junction bases unmatched: 5. The CDR3 spans 14 residues. The V gene's germline CDR1 is SQVTM and CDR2 ANQGSEA. CDR3 sequence: CSVPLAGVTDTQYF. The CDR3 DNA is TGCAGCGTCCCACTAGCGGGAGTAACAGATACGCAGTATTTT.

This rearrangement joins TRBV30 to TRBJ2-3, with 10 bases that match TRBD2. CDR1 is GTSNPN and CDR2 is SVGIG in the germline V gene (reference sequence). The CDR3 has 13 amino acids. After removal of 4 bases from V and 5 bases from J, the junction contained 3 bases not matched to a gene. The CDR3 is CAWTSGGEDTQYF. CDR3 DNA sequence: TGTGCCTGGACTAGCGGGGGTGAAGATACGCAGTATTTT. Full variable domain (outside the CDR3, taken from reference TRBV30 and TRBJ2-3): SQTIHQWPATLVQPVGSPLSLECTVEGTSNPNLYWYRQAAGRGLQLLFYSVGIGQISSEVPQNLSASRPQDRQFILSSKKLLLSDSGFYLCAWTSGGEDTQYFGPGTRLTVL.

The chain employs TRBV7-2 and TRBJ1-2, with D perhaps matching TRBD1 (6 bases). Germline CDR1 reads SGHTA; CDR2 reads FQGNSA. This CDR3 is built from 12 residues. Trimming shortened V by 5 bases and J by 8 bases, and 12 bases separated the two germline ends. In nucleotides, the CDR3 is TGTGCCAGCAGCAACAGGGTTGGCGGCTACACCTTC. Translating it yields CASSNRVGGYTF.

This chain connects TRBV4-3 to TRBJ2-5, with 8 bases matching TRBD2. Germline V gene sequence: CDR1 LGHNA, CDR2 YSLEER. The CDR3 is 17 residues long. The J segment lost 2 bases and the V segment lost 2 bases, leaving 10 bases of the junction unmatched. CDR3 nucleotides: TGCGCCAGCAGCCAATTGGGTAGCGGGAACAGTCAAGAGACCCAGTACTTC. Translated: CASSQLGSGNSQETQYF.

A single count supports this clone. The chain uses TRBV4-3 and TRBJ2-3; possible D gene TRBD1, 5 bases. Germline CDR1 is LGHNA and CDR2 is YSLEER. This CDR3 contains 15 residues. V gave up 1 base and J gave up 0 bases, with 8 bases separating them. The CDR3 region is CASSQGAGSTDTQYF. Written as DNA, the CDR3 is TGCGCCAGCAGCCAAGGAGCAGGGAGCACAGATACGCAGTATTTT.

The rearrangement uses TRBV11-3 and TRBJ2-3; 7 bases match TRBD2. This CDR3 region has 14 residues. Trimming removed 5 bases from V and 6 bases from J; junction bases left unmatched: 8. Germline CDR1 is SGHNT and CDR2 is YENEEA. The CDR3 sequence is CASSQISGVDTQYF. The CDR3 DNA reads as TGTGCCAGCAGCCAAATCAGCGGGGTGGATACGCAGTATTTT.

This chain uses TRBV28 with TRBJ1-6, with 10 bases lining up with TRBD1. Germline lookup yields CDR1 MDHEN and CDR2 SYDVKM. J was trimmed by 10 bases and V by 3 bases; bases with no gene match: 9. The CDR3 has 16 amino acids. DNA of the CDR3: TGTGCCAGCAGTTTTAGGGACAGGGGAAGGCGGTCACCCCTCCACTTT. Its protein is CASSFRDRGRRSPLHF.

This clone was detected only once. The J gene is TRBJ2-5, the V gene TRBV7-8, with D tentatively TRBD1 (6 bases). This CDR3 has 14 amino acids. Germline V gene data show CDR1 as SGHVS and CDR2 as FQNEAQ. The V and J ends lost 3 bases and 5 bases respectively, with 13 bases between them. The CDR3 DNA is TGTGCCAGCAGCTTTTTGGGGGCAAGGGAGACCCAGTACTTC. Protein sequence: CASSFLGARETQYF.

This chain joins TRBV4-2 and TRBJ1-2; 12 nucleotides match TRBD1. The CDR3 has 17 residues. J was trimmed by 4 bases and V by 2 bases; bases with no gene match: 8. Germline-derived CDR1 and CDR2 are LGHNA and YNFKEQ. CDR3 DNA: TGTGCCAGCAGCCAAAACACGGGACAGGGGGCGTTCTATGGCTACACCTTC. Translating it yields CASSQNTGQGAFYGYTF.

V and J are TRBV7-3 and TRBJ2-2; D perhaps matches TRBD2 (5 bases). Germline V CDR1 and CDR2: SGHTA, FQGTGA. CDR3 length: 14 amino acids. V lost 5 bases to trimming and J lost 4 bases, with 11 bases between them. This CDR3 reads CASSPPGSTGELFF. DNA of the CDR3: TGTGCCAGCAGCCCGCCGGGGTCCACCGGGGAGCTGTTTTTT.

The chain has TRBV6-5 and TRBJ2-3; TRBD2 matches at 11 bases. The length of the CDR3 is 15 residues. The germline V gene has CDR1 MNHEY and CDR2 SVGAGI. Germline trimming cut 7 bases from V and 5 bases from J; bases unmatched to any gene: 8. CDR3 nucleotides: TGTGCCAGCAATAGCGGGGGGGCCGGGGGAGATACGCAGTATTTT. This codes for CASNSGGAGGDTQYF.

This rearrangement joins TRBV18 to TRBJ1-1; TRBD1 matches 8 bases. Unmatched junction bases numbered 15, after V lost 8 bases and J lost 7 bases. The CDR3 consists of 15 residues. The germline V gene has CDR1 KGHSH and CDR2 LQKENI. The CDR3: CASQTAQTGEFEAFF. The CDR3 DNA sequence: TGTGCCAGCCAGACGGCTCAGACAGGGGAATTTGAAGCTTTCTTT.

This rearrangement joins TRBV24-1 to TRBJ2-2; D gene uncertain. V dropped 0 bases and J dropped 6 bases, with 10 bases sitting between them. The CDR3 is 15 amino acids. Germline values: CDR1 KGHDR, CDR2 SFDVKD. This CDR3 is CATSDLQYQSGELFF. The CDR3 DNA sequence: TGTGCCACCAGTGATTTGCAATACCAGTCCGGGGAGCTGTTTTTT.

The chain has TRBV19 and TRBJ2-4; perhaps TRBD2 as D (6 bases). Trimming took off 0 bases at V and 6 bases at J, with 12 bases between the two ends. CDR1 LNHDA and CDR2 SQIVND come from the germline V gene (reference sequence). CDR3 length: 15 residues. The CDR3 DNA reads TGTGCCAGTAGTATAGATCTAGCGCGGGGAAACATTCAGTACTTC. Encoded protein: CASSIDLARGNIQYF.

The chain carries TRBV6-5 and TRBJ1-2; unclear D gene. Per the germline V gene, CDR1 is MNHEY and CDR2 is SVGAGI. V was pared by 3 bases and J by 8 bases, with 13 bases between. The CDR3 has 13 residues. The CDR3 protein is CASSYTVNAGYTF. The CDR3 DNA sequence: TGTGCCAGCAGTTATACGGTCAATGCCGGCTACACCTTC.

The chain carries TRBV27 and TRBJ2-2; TRBD2 matches at 11 bases. Per germline, CDR1 MNHEY and CDR2 SMNVEV (reference sequence). Losses at the gene ends were 6 bases for V and 6 bases for J; bases not matched to a gene: 6. This CDR3 has 15 amino acids. The CDR3 protein is CASSPSGRSPGELFF. The DNA of the CDR3 is TGTGCCAGCAGCCCTAGCGGGAGGAGTCCCGGGGAGCTGTTTTTT.

The chain links TRBV27 to TRBJ2-2, with 10 bases fitting TRBD2. The CDR3 runs 18 residues. The germline V gene has CDR1 MNHEY and CDR2 SMNVEV (reference sequence). Trimming cost V 1 base and J 6 bases; bases outside gene matches: 11. The DNA for the CDR3 is TGTGCCAGCAGTTTATTGGCTCAGCGGGAGGGCCAATCCGGGGAGCTGTTTTTT. Amino acid sequence: CASSLLAQREGQSGELFF.